One sample yielded the 3 T cell receptor beta chains listed below, sequenced in a study of cytomegalovirus exposure and HLA in healthy donors. The table came from immunoSEQ multiplex PCR; TCRdb's copy has only in-frame clones and leaves some out. The top ten hold 4% of the sample, which has 110,000 or so clones, approximately 90% seen once. The sequenced sample was PBMCs. These receptors originate from a woman younger than 30 in good health and CMV-seropositive.

J is TRBJ1-1 and V is TRBV5-1; 7 bases map to TRBD1. This CDR3 contains 13 residues. From germline, CDR1 is SGHRS and CDR2 YFSETQ. With 4 bases clipped from V and 7 bases from J, the junction kept 7 bases outside the gene matches. The CDR3 spells CASSTDRLHEAFF. The CDR3 DNA reads as TGCGCCAGCAGCACGGACAGGCTCCATGAAGCTTTCTTT.

This clone showed up just a few times. The chain couples TRBV30 to TRBJ1-1; D is unclear. V was trimmed by 0 bases and J by 0 bases, leaving 8 bases between them. In germline, CDR1 is GTSNPN, CDR2 SVGIG (reference sequence). CDR3 length: 14 residues. As DNA, the CDR3 is TGTGCCTGGAGTGTCGTCGGGGTGAACACTGAAGCTTTCTTT. Its protein product is CAWSVVGVNTEAFF.

This clone has more than one count but fewer than ten. This rearrangement joins TRBV19 to TRBJ2-1; unclear D gene. Germline V lookup: CDR1 LNHDA, CDR2 SQIVND (reference sequence). Trimming took off 6 bases at V and 6 bases at J, with 9 bases between the two ends. This CDR3 spans 12 amino acids. The CDR3 bases are TGTGCCAGTAGCCCTCCCTCCAATGAGCAGTTCTTC. Protein product: CASSPPSNEQFF. The complete variable domain, with remaining parts taken from reference TRBV19 and TRBJ2-1, reads DGGITQSPKYLFRKEGQNVTLSCEQNLNHDAMYWYRQDPGQGLRLIYYSQIVNDFQKGDIAEGYSVSREKKESFPLTVTSAQKNPTAFYLCASSPPSNEQFFGPGTRLTVL.